One and the same sample provided the 10 T cell receptor beta chains below, sequenced in a study of identifying expanded T cells in peripheral blood. The repertoire was sequenced with immunoSEQ multiplex PCR; TCRdb's copy has only in-frame clones and lacks some. Here the sample spans more than 95,000 clones, approximately 80% being singletons. The sample taken for sequencing was blood. These receptor sequences come from a person aged 18-70 years in good health.

The chain recombines TRBV25-1 with TRBJ2-7, with 9 bases that match TRBD2. J lost 3 bases, V lost 5 bases, and 17 bases had no gene match. This CDR3 is built from 18 residues. CDR1 is MGHDK and CDR2 is SYGVNS in the germline V gene. The CDR3 loop reads CASSPIAGAPGQVYEQYF. DNA of the CDR3: TGTGCCAGCAGTCCTATAGCGGGGGCCCCAGGGCAGGTCTACGAGCAGTACTTC.

J is TRBJ1-6 and V is TRBV28; D not certain. The CDR3 covers 14 residues. V was cut by 4 bases and J by 6 bases, with 10 bases left in between. Germline CDR1 is MDHEN and CDR2 is SYDVKM. This CDR3 reads CASSSGRSNSPLHF. CDR3 nucleotides: TGTGCCAGCAGTTCTGGCCGATCTAATTCACCCCTCCACTTT.

The table lists this clone with a few counts. V gene TRBV2 combines with J gene TRBJ1-1; weak D call: TRBD1 (5 bases). CDR1 and CDR2 (germline): SNHLY, FYNNEI. V lost 8 bases, J lost 6 bases, and 19 bases lay in between. The CDR3 has 14 amino acids. Here the CDR3 reads CASLWAGRNAEAFF. The DNA of the CDR3 is TGTGCCAGCCTTTGGGCAGGGAGGAATGCTGAAGCTTTCTTT. The whole variable domain, filled in from reference TRBV2 and TRBJ1-1, reads EPEVTQTPSHQVTQMGQEVILRCVPISNHLYFYWYRQILGQKVEFLVSFYNNEISEKSEIFDDQFSVERPDGSNFTLKIRSTKLEDSAMYFCASLWAGRNAEAFFGQGTRLTVV.

This clone was detected only once. The J gene is TRBJ1-2, the V gene TRBV5-4; D is uncertain. Trimming removed 3 bases from V and 3 bases from J, with 9 bases in between. Germline lookup yields CDR1 SGHNT and CDR2 YYREEE (reference sequence). This CDR3 spans 13 amino acids. As DNA, the CDR3 is TGTGCCAGCAGCTCGCTGACGGACTATGGCTACACCTTC. Protein: CASSSLTDYGYTF. Together with reference TRBV5-4 and TRBJ1-2, the CDR3 gives the full variable domain: ETGVTQSPTHLIKTRGQQVTLRCSSQSGHNTVSWYQQALGQGPQFIFQYYREEENGRGNFPPRFSGLQFPNYSSELNVNALELDDSALYLCASSSLTDYGYTFGSGTRLTVV.

The gene calls are TRBV29-1 and TRBJ2-1; no clear D. CDR3 length equals 11 residues. CDR1 is SQVTM, CDR2 ANQGSEA, per germline. Trimming took off 4 bases at V and 9 bases at J, with 10 bases between the two ends. The CDR3 spells CSVGGASEQFF. The CDR3 DNA reads TGCAGCGTTGGTGGAGCCAGTGAGCAGTTCTTC.

CDR3 nucleotide sequence: TGTGCCAGCAGTTCGGCCCCCTACCGAGGGACTGAAGCTTTCTTT. Residues: CASSSAPYRGTEAFF. The V call is TRBV6-5, the J call TRBJ1-1; D is undetermined. Per the germline V gene, CDR1 is MNHEY and CDR2 is SVGAGI. V shed 4 bases and J shed 5 bases, with 17 bases lying between them. The CDR3 has 15 residues.

This clone occurred once. J is TRBJ1-1 and V is TRBV2; a weak D match, TRBD1 (5 bases). This CDR3 is built from 14 residues. Germline values: CDR1 SNHLY, CDR2 FYNNEI. The V end was cut by 8 bases, the J end by 7 bases, with 20 bases between. The CDR3 loop is CASERRGDGIEAFF. Here the CDR3 DNA reads TGTGCCAGCGAGAGACGAGGGGACGGGATTGAAGCTTTCTTT.

V usage is TRBV6-1 and J usage is TRBJ2-5; TRBD1 aligns across 7 bases. The CDR3 extends over 15 amino acids. Germline V gene data show CDR1 as MNHNS and CDR2 as SASEGT. Trimming at V came to 6 bases and at J to 1 base, leaving 8 bases not matched to a gene. The CDR3 nucleotides read TGTGCCAGCAGATTTACAGACAGGGCCCAAGAGACCCAGTACTTC. It translates to CASRFTDRAQETQYF.

V gene TRBV6-1 combines with J gene TRBJ2-3; a weak D match, TRBD2 (6 bases). CDR1 and CDR2 from the germline V gene are MNHNS and SASEGT. Trimming removed 9 bases from V and 3 bases from J, with 13 bases in between. The CDR3 covers 13 residues. The CDR3 is CASIRDLTDTQYF. In DNA, the CDR3 is TGTGCCAGTATCCGGGACTTAACAGATACGCAGTATTTT.

The CDR3 here is CASSVAGGSNTEAFF. As DNA, the CDR3 is TGTGCCAGCAGCGTAGCTGGGGGATCGAACACTGAAGCTTTCTTT. This chain connects TRBV9 to TRBJ1-1; D possibly corresponds to TRBD1 (5 bases). CDR3 length: 15 amino acids. CDR1 is SGDLS, CDR2 YYNGEE, per germline. V lost 0 bases and J 1 base, leaving 10 bases between the germline ends. Full variable domain (remainder filled in from reference TRBV9 and TRBJ1-1): DSGVTQTPKHLITATGQRVTLRCSPRSGDLSVYWYQQSLDQGLQFLIQYYNGEERAKGNILERFSAQQFPDLHSELNLSSLELGDSALYFCASSVAGGSNTEAFFGQGTRLTVV.